This T cell receptor beta chain originates from a study of human T cells and chemical hapten exposure. The CDR3 totals 15 residues. V shed 0 bases, J shed 2 bases, and the junction held 4 bases outside the gene matches. Germline V gene data show CDR1 as DFQATT and CDR2 as SNEGSKA (reference sequence). Sample time point: pre-sensitization, week 0. Regarding treatment: therapeutic diphenylcyclopropenone sensitization with weekly scalp DPC. TCRdb independently ran MiXCR on the RACE reads; one entry per CDR3 protein. The sample lists about 260,000 distinct CDR3 sequences; about 9.4% were seen once. This clonotype has a handful of counts.

The chain carries TRBV20-1 and TRBJ2-5, with 9 bases aligning to TRBD2. This specimen was whole blood, taken in connection with sensitization to the hapten diphenylcyclopropenone (DPC). The sequence was collected from a woman aged 35 to 49 with alopecia areata. Some clones in this sample may be carry-over from other donors' samples. CDR3 sequence reads: CSARDTLAGQETQYF. CDR3 nucleotides: TGCAGTGCTAGAGATACCCTAGCGGGACAAGAGACCCAGTACTTC.